This entry lists 6 T cell receptor beta chains sequenced from one sample in a study of shared T cell receptors in the human thymus. Here immunoSEQ multiplex PCR was the method, and the copy in TCRdb shows in-frame clones only, minus some. The table includes 650,000 to 950,000 clones, approximately 85% detected once. These records were also assigned to another study, of human thymus T cells.

Sequencing input: thymocytes. Every receptor here comes from a girl in the first two years of life with a congenital heart defect.

The chain recombines TRBV27 with TRBJ1-1, with 7 bases lining up with TRBD1. The CDR3 is 13 amino acids. Germline trimming cut 7 bases from V and 3 bases from J; bases unmatched to any gene: 5. Germline V gene data show CDR1 as MNHEY and CDR2 as SMNVEV (reference sequence). CDR3 DNA: TGTGCCAGCAAGACAGGGCCGGACACTGAAGCTTTCTTT. Translating gives CASKTGPDTEAFF.

CDR3 sequence reads: CASSIGGAGDTQYF. Written as DNA, the CDR3 is TGTGCCAGTAGTATAGGTGGGGCAGGGGATACGCAGTATTTT. V usage is TRBV19 and J usage is TRBJ2-3, with D perhaps TRBD1 (5 bases). Germline CDR1 and CDR2: LNHDA and SQIVND (reference sequence). This CDR3 has 14 residues. Trimming pared 1 base from V and 6 bases from J, leaving 11 bases between.

The V and J genes are TRBV7-2 and TRBJ1-3, with D possibly matching TRBD1 (6 bases). Germline CDR1 SGHTA, CDR2 FQGNSA. V dropped 1 base and J dropped 4 bases, with 20 bases sitting between them. This CDR3 contains 18 residues. The CDR3 region is CASSLGPRTGPAGNTIYF. The CDR3 DNA sequence: TGTGCCAGCAGCTTAGGGCCTCGCACAGGGCCGGCCGGAAACACCATATATTTT.

The chain is built from TRBV6-1 and TRBJ1-6, with D possibly TRBD1 on 6 matching bases. The CDR3 covers 16 residues. CDR1 is MNHNS and CDR2 is SASEGT in the germline V gene. V was shortened by 4 bases and J by 3 bases, with 13 bases between the two germline ends. The CDR3 reads CASSGLDRIYNSPLHF. CDR3 bases: TGTGCCAGCAGTGGACTTGACAGGATCTATAATTCACCCCTCCACTTT.

The V and J genes are TRBV7-9 and TRBJ2-1; 11 nucleotides line up with TRBD2. Looked up from germline, CDR1 is SEHNR and CDR2 is FQNEAQ (reference sequence). The CDR3 covers 16 residues. V shed 3 bases and J 10 bases; nucleotides not matched to a gene: 11. CDR3 coding DNA: TGTGCCAGCAGCTTCCTAGCGGGGGGCCCTGTAAGGGAGCAGTTCTTC. Protein: CASSFLAGGPVREQFF.

This chain uses TRBV10-3 with TRBJ1-1; weak D call: TRBD1 (5 bases). The CDR3 is 12 amino acids. The germline V gene encodes CDR1 ENHRY and CDR2 SYGVKD. V shed 11 bases and J shed 1 base, with 11 bases lying between them. CDR3 amino acids: CASKGENTEAFF. The DNA of the CDR3 is TGTGCCTCGAAAGGGGAGAACACTGAAGCTTTCTTT.